Listed below are T cell receptor beta chains from one sample, sequenced in a study of HIV-infected patients and healthy controls. TCRdb analysed the 5' RACE reads with MiXCR anew, one entry per CDR3 protein. The sample shows some 20,000 distinct CDR3 sequences, 10% to 15% of them seen only once. The sample taken for sequencing was blood. The receptors come from an adult in good health. Both conserved end residues are part of each CDR3. The D gene is left open where the match is weak. Some rows mark clone size as missing; the rest say once, few, many or name a class of expanded clone.

V gene,J gene,D gene,clone size,CDR3 DNA,CDR3 protein
TRBV20-1,TRBJ1-5,NA,many,TGCAGTGCTAGAAATCGGGGGTTCAATCAGCCCCAGCATTTT,CSARNRGFNQPQHF
TRBV18,TRBJ1-1,NA,many,TGTGCCAGCTGGGTGGGCCTGAACACTGAAGCTTTCTTT,CASWVGLNTEAFF
TRBV20-1,TRBJ1-2,NA,NA,TGCAGTGCTAGACAGGGCGCAAACTATGGCTACACCTTC,CSARQGANYGYTF
TRBV7-7,TRBJ2-5,NA,many,TGTGCTAGCAGCTTAGACCTAGCTTTTCAGACCCAGTACTTC,CASSLDLAFQTQYF
TRBV18,TRBJ1-1,NA,few,TGTGCCAGCTCACCTAGCGGGACTGAAGCTTTCTTT,CASSPSGTEAFF
TRBV20-1,TRBJ2-1,NA,NA,TGCAGTGCAATCCCCACGCGGTACAATGAGCAGTTCTTC,CSAIPTRYNEQFF
TRBV19,TRBJ2-1,NA,NA,TGTGCCAGTAGTATGTATGGGGCAGATACTTACAATGAGCAGTTCTTC,CASSMYGADTYNEQFF
TRBV12-3/TRBV12-4,TRBJ2-4,NA,many,TGTGCCACCCTTGAGGCTCGGAGCAACATTCAGTACTTC,CATLEARSNIQYF
TRBV24-1,TRBJ2-1,TRBD2,few,TGTGCCACCAGTGATCGAGCGGGAAACTACAATGAGCAGTTCTTC,CATSDRAGNYNEQFF
TRBV19,TRBJ2-2,NA,few,TGTGCCAGTACCCCCCTGGGCGTCCTTAACACCGGGGAGCTGTTTTTT,CASTPLGVLNTGELFF
TRBV7-3,TRBJ1-1,NA,few,TGTGCCAGCAGCTTAAATTGGAACACTGAAGCTTTCTTT,CASSLNWNTEAFF
TRBV28,TRBJ2-7,TRBD1,medium-sized,TGTGCCAGCAGTCAGAGAGGACAGGGGAGGCCCTACGAGCAGTACTTC,CASSQRGQGRPYEQYF
TRBV3-1,TRBJ1-1,NA,many,TGTGCCAGCAGTCGGAACCCTACGCCCCCGAGTGAAGCTTTCTTT,CASSRNPTPPSEAFF
TRBV6-6,TRBJ1-2,NA,few,TGTGCCAGCAGTTACTTAAATACCGCAGGTATTGGCTACACCTTC,CASSYLNTAGIGYTF